The source of this TCR beta chain is a study of T-cell reconstitution after alpha-beta-depleted transplantation in children. Regarding the study as a whole: Surviving recipient cells, namely T cells and thymic progenitors, were the source of high day-60 TCRbeta diversity in some patients. Several hundred expanded graft clones reportedly supplied alpha-beta T cells about two months after transplant. T-cell counts and diversity at one year post-transplant came mainly from newly produced T cells.

The TCRbeta library was prepared with unique molecular identifiers. TCRdb fed the PCR reads into MiXCR, producing one record per CDR3 protein. Of a few hundred thousand distinct CDR3 sequences detected, about a sixth appear once; the ten largest clones hold around 30%. A note on this clonotype: Its antigen is not identified.

CDR1 is LGHNA and CDR2 is YSLEER in the germline V gene. V dropped 1 base and J dropped 2 bases, with 13 bases sitting between them. CDR3 length: 16 amino acids. The chain is built from TRBV4-3 and TRBJ2-3; maybe TRBD2 (5 bases). The receptor was isolated from a boy under two years old who had a stem cell transplant for Wiskott-Aldrich syndrome, so the T cells may come from the graft donor. The specimen comprised PBMCs, mostly from graft donor cells, sampled 360 days after TCRalphabeta/CD19-depleted stem cell transplant. The CDR3 sequence: CASSQGNLAPTDTQYF. In nucleotides, the CDR3 is TGCGCCAGCAGCCAAGGAAACCTAGCACCCACAGATACGCAGTATTTT.